Below are 19 T cell receptor beta chains sequenced from a single sample in a study of T cells after posttransplantation cyclophosphamide. The table came from immunoSEQ multiplex PCR; TCRdb's copy has only in-frame clones and leaves some out. The top ten clones hold roughly 9% of a sample with over 15,000 clones, around four fifths of them seen once. The specimen sequenced was memory CD4+ T cells sorted from blood. These receptors came from a man aged 25 to 40 in good health and a related stem cell transplant donor.

The chain has TRBV7-7 and TRBJ2-5, with 9 bases identical to TRBD2. With 1 base clipped from V and 1 base from J, the junction kept 1 base outside the gene matches. This CDR3 has 15 amino acids. Germline V gene data show CDR1 as SSHAT and CDR2 as FNYEAQ (reference sequence). CDR3 region: CASSLGAGGQETQYF. The CDR3 region has the DNA TGTGCCAGCAGCTTAGGAGCGGGGGGCCAAGAGACCCAGTACTTC.

The V call is TRBV18, the J call TRBJ1-1; tentatively, D is TRBD1 (5 bases). The CDR3 extends over 18 amino acids. Germline V gene data show CDR1 as KGHSH and CDR2 as LQKENI. V was shortened by 3 bases and J by 1 base, with 21 bases between the two germline ends. CDR3 DNA: TGTGCCAGCTCACCCCTGGGGTTGGGGGGATCCTCGAACACTGAAGCTTTCTTT. The encoded protein is CASSPLGLGGSSNTEAFF.

This clone was recorded a few times. The V and J genes are TRBV5-1 and TRBJ2-7; 9 bases fit TRBD1. Germline lookup yields CDR1 SGHRS and CDR2 YFSETQ. The CDR3 is made up of 16 amino acids. Unmatched junction bases numbered 7, after V lost 1 base and J lost 2 bases. CDR3 amino acids: CASSLTTGGLTYEQYF. CDR3 DNA sequence: TGCGCCAGCAGCTTGACCACAGGGGGCCTCACCTACGAGCAGTACTTC.

The CDR3 nucleotides read TGTGCCAGCAGTAAACAGGTGAACACTGAAGCTTTCTTT. The encoded protein is CASSKQVNTEAFF. The chain combines TRBV28 with TRBJ1-1, with a tentative D call TRBD1 (5 bases). The CDR3 is 13 residues long. V shed 5 bases and J shed 0 bases, with 7 bases lying between them. Germline V gene data show CDR1 as MDHEN and CDR2 as SYDVKM.

The rearrangement links TRBV5-4 to TRBJ1-1; no definite D call. V lost 0 bases to trimming and J lost 1 base, with 10 bases between them. The CDR3 runs 15 residues. Germline V gene data show CDR1 as SGHNT and CDR2 as YYREEE (reference sequence). For the CDR3, the DNA is TGTGCCAGCAGCTTGGTAGGACTCCGGAACACTGAAGCTTTCTTT. This encodes CASSLVGLRNTEAFF.

The chain has TRBV25-1 and TRBJ1-3; no firm D call. This CDR3 spans 14 amino acids. CDR1 and CDR2 from the germline V gene are MGHDK and SYGVNS. The V end lost 3 bases, the J end lost 7 bases, and 13 bases lay between the germline ends. Written as DNA, the CDR3 is TGTGCCAGCAGTGACTCTGTTCGGGAGAACACCATATATTTT. This sequence encodes CASSDSVRENTIYF.

The V call is TRBV27, the J call TRBJ2-7, with D perhaps matching TRBD1 (6 bases). CDR1 MNHEY and CDR2 SMNVEV come from the germline V gene (reference sequence). V shed 5 bases and J shed 1 base, with 15 bases lying between them. There are 15 residues in the CDR3. The CDR3: CASSPRPGQSYEQYF. In DNA form, the CDR3 reads TGTGCCAGCAGTCCAAGGCCGGGACAATCCTACGAGCAGTACTTC.

J is TRBJ2-3 and V is TRBV10-3; 10 bases match TRBD2. CDR1 ENHRY and CDR2 SYGVKD come from the germline V gene. This CDR3 has 15 amino acids. Trimming cost V 5 bases and J 4 bases; bases outside gene matches: 6. The CDR3 DNA follows: TGTGCCATCAGTTGGACTAGCGGTGGGGCAGATACGCAGTATTTT. It encodes CAISWTSGGADTQYF.

The CDR3 region is CATSRGQGNVGGYTF. The CDR3 DNA sequence: TGTGCCACCAGCAGAGGCCAGGGAAATGTCGGTGGCTACACCTTC. V gene TRBV15 combines with J gene TRBJ1-2; TRBD1 is a possible D gene (5 bases). V dropped 1 base and J dropped 7 bases, with 16 bases sitting between them. This CDR3 region has 15 residues. Germline CDR1 reads LNHNV; CDR2 reads YYDKDF (reference sequence).

This chain uses TRBV9 with TRBJ1-5; D possibly corresponds to TRBD1 (6 bases). V was clipped by 3 bases and J by 1 base, with 20 bases between them. The germline gives CDR1 SGDLS, CDR2 YYNGEE. This CDR3 has 18 residues. In DNA, the CDR3 is TGTGCCAGCAGCGAGGGCCCGGGGGGCAGGGTAAGCAATCAGCCCCAGCATTTT. Its translation is CASSEGPGGRVSNQPQHF.

The chain has TRBV25-1 and TRBJ1-1; possible D gene TRBD1, 5 bases. CDR1 is MGHDK, CDR2 SYGVNS, per germline. CDR3 size: 12 residues. V shed 6 bases and J shed 4 bases, with 9 bases lying between them. CDR3 loop: CASRQATTEAFF. CDR3 coding DNA: TGTGCCAGCAGACAGGCTACCACTGAAGCTTTCTTT.

This chain connects TRBV19 to TRBJ2-2; TRBD2 might be the D (6 bases). The V end lost 8 bases, the J end lost 2 bases, and 15 bases lay between the germline ends. The CDR3 covers 15 residues. Germline CDR1 reads LNHDA; CDR2 reads SQIVND (reference sequence). The CDR3: CASRRRGANTGELFF. The CDR3 DNA reads TGTGCCAGTCGTAGGAGGGGCGCAAACACCGGGGAGCTGTTTTTT.

The genes are TRBV7-9 and TRBJ2-7, with TRBD1 identical over 12 bases. This CDR3 is 14 amino acids long. V shed 5 bases and J 5 bases; nucleotides not matched to a gene: 4. Germline CDR1 reads SEHNR; CDR2 reads FQNEAQ (reference sequence). CDR3 residues: CASSLGQGANEQYF. The CDR3 DNA reads as TGTGCCAGCAGCCTGGGACAGGGGGCCAACGAGCAGTACTTC.

The genes are TRBV14 and TRBJ2-2, with D unclear. Trimming removed 5 bases from V and 0 bases from J, with 10 bases in between. The CDR3 covers 15 residues. The germline V gene encodes CDR1 SGHDN and CDR2 FVKESK. CDR3 in DNA: TGTGCCAGCAGCGTAAGGCGGACGAACACCGGGGAGCTGTTTTTT. Residues: CASSVRRTNTGELFF.

The chain carries TRBV7-8 and TRBJ2-2, with TRBD1 identical over 12 bases. CDR3 size: 17 residues. V shed 1 base and J 4 bases; nucleotides not matched to a gene: 4. CDR1 and CDR2 (germline): SGHVS, FQNEAQ. The CDR3 here is CASSLVGQGAFTGELFF. The DNA for the CDR3 is TGTGCCAGCAGCTTAGTGGGACAGGGGGCGTTCACCGGGGAGCTGTTTTTT.

The V gene is TRBV25-1, the J gene TRBJ2-1; 13 bases line up with TRBD2. The CDR3 sequence is 16 residues long. CDR1 and CDR2 (germline): MGHDK, SYGVNS. Losses at the gene ends were 6 bases for V and 4 bases for J; bases not matched to a gene: 6. CDR3 sequence: CASSTSGGAVYNEQFF. DNA of the CDR3: TGTGCCAGCAGCACTAGCGGGGGGGCGGTTTACAATGAGCAGTTCTTC. The entire variable domain, with the rest obtained from reference TRBV25-1 and TRBJ2-1, is as follows: EADIYQTPRYLVIGTGKKITLECSQTMGHDKMYWYQQDPGMELHLIHYSYGVNSTEKGDLSSESTVSRIRTEHFPLTLESARPSHTSQYLCASSTSGGAVYNEQFFGPGTRLTVL.

The J gene is TRBJ1-2, the V gene TRBV6-5; 7 bases map to TRBD1. The germline V gene encodes CDR1 MNHEY and CDR2 SVGAGI. Trimming at V came to 4 bases and at J to 4 bases, leaving 6 bases not matched to a gene. The CDR3 has 14 amino acids. The chain's CDR3 is CASSSDRAPYGYTF. The CDR3 coding sequence is TGTGCCAGCAGTTCTGACAGGGCCCCCTATGGCTACACCTTC.

V is TRBV25-1 and J is TRBJ2-3; TRBD1 might be the D (6 bases). Deletions cut 8 bases from V and 6 bases from J, with 12 bases between. Germline-derived CDR1 and CDR2 are MGHDK and SYGVNS. The CDR3 consists of 12 residues. For the CDR3, the DNA is TGTGCCAGCGGGGGCCCGGGGGATACGCAGTATTTT. Encoded protein: CASGGPGDTQYF.

The gene calls are TRBV7-3 and TRBJ1-1, with D perhaps TRBD1 (6 bases). The length of the CDR3 is 15 residues. With 1 base removed from V and 5 bases from J, the gap between germline ends came to 14 bases. CDR1 is SGHTA and CDR2 is FQGTGA in the germline V gene. In nucleotides, the CDR3 is TGTGCCAGCAGCTTAATGGGCAGGGGCGGTACTGAAGCTTTCTTT. It specifies CASSLMGRGGTEAFF.